This passage covers 7 T cell receptor beta chains from one sample sequenced in a study of shared clonotypes between healthy human individuals. Here immunoSEQ multiplex PCR was the method, and the copy in TCRdb shows in-frame clones only, minus some. The repertoire includes 550,000 to 800,000 clones, around 91% of them detected once, and 34% sits in the top ten. Sequencing used memory CD8+ T cells from PBMCs. As to subset: CD45RO+ cells pooled with CCR7-negative TemRA cells. All receptors come from a man between 18 and 29 years old in good health. Some clones in this sample may be carry-over from other donors' samples.

J is TRBJ2-3 and V is TRBV28; a weak D match, TRBD2 (5 bases). The CDR3 is 15 residues long. V lost 3 bases to trimming and J lost 4 bases, with 14 bases between them. CDR1 is MDHEN, CDR2 SYDVKM, per germline. Here the CDR3 DNA reads TGTGCCAGCAGTTTTGGAGCGGCAAGATCAGATACGCAGTATTTT. Its protein product is CASSFGAARSDTQYF.

This rearrangement joins TRBV10-3 to TRBJ1-5, with a tentative D call TRBD1 (6 bases). The CDR3 is 13 residues long. V lost 7 bases, J lost 6 bases, and 13 bases lay in between. From germline, CDR1 is ENHRY and CDR2 SYGVKD. Here the CDR3 reads CAITGGQGQPQHF. The CDR3 DNA reads as TGTGCCATCACGGGGGGCCAGGGTCAGCCCCAGCATTTT.

V usage is TRBV4-1 and J usage is TRBJ2-5, with D perhaps assigned TRBD1 or TRBD2 (5 bases each). V lost 8 bases and J 11 bases, leaving 18 bases between the germline ends. Germline CDR1 is MGHRA and CDR2 is YSYEKL. The CDR3 is made up of 12 amino acids. This chain's CDR3 is CASWDLMGEQYF. In DNA form, the CDR3 reads TGCGCCAGCTGGGACCTTATGGGGGAGCAGTACTTC.

This clone was seen a single time. This rearrangement joins TRBV6-1 to TRBJ1-2, with a possible D match to TRBD1 (5 bases). The CDR3 sequence is 14 residues long. Trimming cost V 6 bases and J 2 bases, with 13 bases left between them. Germline V gene data show CDR1 as MNHNS and CDR2 as SASEGT. The CDR3 reads CASRVLGTNYGYTF. The CDR3 DNA is TGTGCCAGCAGGGTGCTCGGGACCAACTATGGCTACACCTTC.

The V gene is TRBV19, the J gene TRBJ2-5; 10 bases map to TRBD1. Germline CDR1 LNHDA, CDR2 SQIVND (reference sequence). After removal of 6 bases from V and 1 base from J, the junction contained 2 bases not matched to a gene. This CDR3 is 14 amino acids long. The CDR3 nucleotides read TGTGCCAGTAGGAGGACAGGGGGCCAAGAGACCCAGTACTTC. This gives the protein CASRRTGGQETQYF. Based on the CDR3 plus reference TRBV19 and TRBJ2-5, the full variable domain is DGGITQSPKYLFRKEGQNVTLSCEQNLNHDAMYWYRQDPGQGLRLIYYSQIVNDFQKGDIAEGYSVSREKKESFPLTVTSAQKNPTAFYLCASRRTGGQETQYFGPGTRLLVL.

J is TRBJ2-1 and V is TRBV27; 8 bases map to TRBD2. Germline loops: CDR1 MNHEY, CDR2 SMNVEV (reference sequence). This CDR3 region has 16 residues. V lost 5 bases and J lost 7; bases outside the gene matches: 13. CDR3 sequence: CASSPYKAGDPNEQFF. In DNA, the CDR3 is TGTGCCAGCAGTCCCTACAAAGCGGGAGATCCTAATGAGCAGTTCTTC.

The chain has TRBV28 and TRBJ1-5; D not resolved. Germline CDR1 MDHEN, CDR2 SYDVKM. The CDR3 spans 17 residues. The ends were cut back, 3 bases at V and 1 base at J, with 16 bases in the middle. CDR3 coding DNA: TGTGCCAGCAGTTTTTGGAGGTTTCGATTGAGCAATCAGCCCCAGCATTTT. Encoded protein: CASSFWRFRLSNQPQHF. Full variable domain (rest looked up from reference TRBV28 and TRBJ1-5): DVKVTQSSRYLVKRTGEKVFLECVQDMDHENMFWYRQDPGLGLRLIYFSYDVKMKEKGDIPEGYSVSREKKERFSLILESASTNQTSMYLCASSFWRFRLSNQPQHFGDGTRLSIL.